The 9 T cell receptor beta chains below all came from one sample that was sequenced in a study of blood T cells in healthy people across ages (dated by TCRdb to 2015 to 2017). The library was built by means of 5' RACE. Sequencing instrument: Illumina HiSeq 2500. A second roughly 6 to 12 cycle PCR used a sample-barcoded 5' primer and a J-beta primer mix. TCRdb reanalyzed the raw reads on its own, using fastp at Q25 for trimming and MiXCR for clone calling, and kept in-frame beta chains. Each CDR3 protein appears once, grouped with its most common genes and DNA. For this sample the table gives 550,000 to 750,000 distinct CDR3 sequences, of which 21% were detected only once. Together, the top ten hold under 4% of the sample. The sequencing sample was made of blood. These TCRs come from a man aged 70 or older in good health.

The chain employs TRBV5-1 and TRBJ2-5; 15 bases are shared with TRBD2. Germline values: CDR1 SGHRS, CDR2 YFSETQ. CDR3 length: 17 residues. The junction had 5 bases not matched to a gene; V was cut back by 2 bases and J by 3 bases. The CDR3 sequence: CASSFRTSGREEETQYF. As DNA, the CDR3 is TGCGCCAGCAGCTTTCGGACTAGCGGGAGGGAGGAAGAGACCCAGTACTTC. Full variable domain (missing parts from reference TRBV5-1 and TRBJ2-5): KAGVTQTPRYLIKTRGQQVTLSCSPISGHRSVSWYQQTPGQGLQFLFEYFSETQRNKGNFPGRFSGRQFSNSRSEMNVSTLELGDSALYLCASSFRTSGREEETQYFGPGTRLLVL.

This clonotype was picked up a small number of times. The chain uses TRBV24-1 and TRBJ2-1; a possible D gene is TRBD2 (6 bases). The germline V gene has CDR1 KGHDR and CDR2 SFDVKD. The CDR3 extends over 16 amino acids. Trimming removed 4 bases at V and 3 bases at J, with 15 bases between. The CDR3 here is CATSEPGSTGYNEQFF. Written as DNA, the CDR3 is TGTGCCACCAGTGAACCCGGGAGTACTGGCTACAATGAGCAGTTCTTC.

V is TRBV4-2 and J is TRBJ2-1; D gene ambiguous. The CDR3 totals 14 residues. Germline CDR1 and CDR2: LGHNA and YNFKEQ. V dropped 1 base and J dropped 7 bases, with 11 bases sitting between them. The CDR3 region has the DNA TGTGCCAGCAGCCAAGGAGAGACAATAAATGAGCAGTTCTTC. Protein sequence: CASSQGETINEQFF.

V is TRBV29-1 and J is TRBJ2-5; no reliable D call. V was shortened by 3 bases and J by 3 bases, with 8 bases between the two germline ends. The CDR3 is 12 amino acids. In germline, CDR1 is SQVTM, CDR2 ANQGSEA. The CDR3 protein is CSVENIKETQYF. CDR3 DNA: TGCAGCGTTGAGAACATTAAAGAGACCCAGTACTTC.

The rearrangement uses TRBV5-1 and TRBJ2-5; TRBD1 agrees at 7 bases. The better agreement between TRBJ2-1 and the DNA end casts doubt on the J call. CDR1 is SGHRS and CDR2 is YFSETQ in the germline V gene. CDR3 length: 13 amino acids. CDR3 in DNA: TGCGCCAGCAGCTCCGACAGGGTGGATCAGCAGTTCTTC. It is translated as CASSSDRVDQQFF.

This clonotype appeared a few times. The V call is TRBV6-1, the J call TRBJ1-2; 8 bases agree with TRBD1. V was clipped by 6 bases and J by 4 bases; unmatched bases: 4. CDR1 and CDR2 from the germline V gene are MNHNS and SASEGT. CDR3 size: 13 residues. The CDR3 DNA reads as TGTGCCAGCAGAGGACAGGGTTCCTATGGCTACACCTTC. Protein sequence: CASRGQGSYGYTF.

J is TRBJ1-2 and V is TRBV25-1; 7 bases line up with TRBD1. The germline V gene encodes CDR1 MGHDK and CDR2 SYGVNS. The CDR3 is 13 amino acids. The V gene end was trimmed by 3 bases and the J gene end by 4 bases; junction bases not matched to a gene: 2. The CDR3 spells CASSEGQLYGYTF. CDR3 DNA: TGTGCCAGCAGTGAGGGACAGCTCTATGGCTACACCTTC.

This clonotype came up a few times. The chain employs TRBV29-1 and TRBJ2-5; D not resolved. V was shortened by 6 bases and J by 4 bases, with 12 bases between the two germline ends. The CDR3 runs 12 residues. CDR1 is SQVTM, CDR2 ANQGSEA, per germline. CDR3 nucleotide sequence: TGCAGCGTCCGGACGGACCTAGAGACCCAGTACTTC. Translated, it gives CSVRTDLETQYF.

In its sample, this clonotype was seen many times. In DNA form, the CDR3 reads TGTGCCACCGCGACCCGACCGAGGGTGATCGGGGAGCTGTTTTTT. It translates to CATATRPRVIGELFF. The rearrangement uses TRBV27 and TRBJ2-2, with D maybe TRBD2 (5 bases). Germline CDR1 is MNHEY and CDR2 is SMNVEV (reference sequence). This CDR3 is 15 amino acids long. V lost 10 bases, J lost 7 bases, and 22 bases lay in between.